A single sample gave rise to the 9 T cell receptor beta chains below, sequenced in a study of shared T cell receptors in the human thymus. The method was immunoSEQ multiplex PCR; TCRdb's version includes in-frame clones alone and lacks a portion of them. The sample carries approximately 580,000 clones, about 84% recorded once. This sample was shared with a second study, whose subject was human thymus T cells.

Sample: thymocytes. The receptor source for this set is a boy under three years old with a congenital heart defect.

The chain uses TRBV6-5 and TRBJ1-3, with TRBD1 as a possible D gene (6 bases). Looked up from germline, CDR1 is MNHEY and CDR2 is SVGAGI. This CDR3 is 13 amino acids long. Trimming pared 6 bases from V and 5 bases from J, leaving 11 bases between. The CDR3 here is CASRGAGRNTIYF. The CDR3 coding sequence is TGTGCCAGCAGGGGGGCAGGGAGAAACACCATATATTTT.

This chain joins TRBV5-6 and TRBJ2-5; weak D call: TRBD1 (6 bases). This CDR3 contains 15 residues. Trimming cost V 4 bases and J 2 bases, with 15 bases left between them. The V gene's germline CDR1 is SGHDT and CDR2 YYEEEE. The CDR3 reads CASSPTGSGQETQYF. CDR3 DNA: TGTGCCAGCAGCCCCACAGGGTCGGGGCAAGAGACCCAGTACTTC.

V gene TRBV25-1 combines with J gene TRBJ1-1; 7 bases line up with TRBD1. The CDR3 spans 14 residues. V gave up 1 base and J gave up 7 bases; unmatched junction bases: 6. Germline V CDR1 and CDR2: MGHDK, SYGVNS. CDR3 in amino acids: CASSESYRGGEAFF. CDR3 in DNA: TGTGCCAGCAGTGAATCCTACAGGGGAGGTGAAGCTTTCTTT.

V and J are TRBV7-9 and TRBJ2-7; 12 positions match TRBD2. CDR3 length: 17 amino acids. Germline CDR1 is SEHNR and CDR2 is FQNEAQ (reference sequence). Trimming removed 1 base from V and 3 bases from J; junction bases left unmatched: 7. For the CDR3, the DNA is TGTGCCAGCAGCTTAGGAACTGGACTAGCGGGATTCTACGAGCAGTACTTC. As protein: CASSLGTGLAGFYEQYF.

CDR3 residues: CAGKGGTDTQYF. The CDR3 nucleotides are TGTGCCGGGAAGGGGGGCACAGATACGCAGTATTTT. V usage is TRBV2 and J usage is TRBJ2-3; D might be TRBD1 (6 bases). This CDR3 is built from 12 residues. The germline CDR1 and CDR2 sequences are SNHLY and FYNNEI. Trimming took off 11 bases at V and 1 base at J, with 10 bases between the two ends.

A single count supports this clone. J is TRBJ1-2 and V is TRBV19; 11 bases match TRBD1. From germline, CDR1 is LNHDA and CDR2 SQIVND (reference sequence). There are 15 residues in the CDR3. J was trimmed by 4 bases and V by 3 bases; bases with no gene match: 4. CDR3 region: CASSMGQGGFYGYTF. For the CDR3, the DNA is TGTGCCAGTAGTATGGGACAGGGGGGCTTCTATGGCTACACCTTC.

The CDR3 nucleotides read TGCGCCAGCAGCCCTAGCGGGCATTACAATGAGCAGTTCTTC. This encodes CASSPSGHYNEQFF. This rearrangement joins TRBV5-1 to TRBJ2-1; 8 bases align to TRBD2. Trimming cost V 4 bases and J 4 bases; bases outside gene matches: 4. Germline-derived CDR1 and CDR2 are SGHRS and YFSETQ. The CDR3 totals 14 residues.

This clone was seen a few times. The CDR3 spells CASIQGLSGNTIYF. Here the CDR3 DNA reads TGTGCCAGTATCCAGGGACTCTCTGGAAACACCATATATTTT. The J gene is TRBJ1-3, the V gene TRBV19, with D possibly matching TRBD1 (5 bases). The CDR3 extends over 14 amino acids. Trimming took off 7 bases at V and 0 bases at J, with 10 bases between the two ends. Germline assignment: CDR1 LNHDA and CDR2 SQIVND (reference sequence).

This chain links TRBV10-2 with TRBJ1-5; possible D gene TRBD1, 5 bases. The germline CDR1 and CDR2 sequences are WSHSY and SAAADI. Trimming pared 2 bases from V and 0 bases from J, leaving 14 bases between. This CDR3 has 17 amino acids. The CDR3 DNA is TGCGCCAGCAGTGAGGACAGTCCCTTAGATAGCAATCAGCCCCAGCATTTT. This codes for CASSEDSPLDSNQPQHF.